This TCR beta chain was sequenced for a study of human T cells and chemical hapten exposure. This clonotype was observed many times. What it binds is not known. Study results and limitations: Higher patch test scores went with higher counts of PT1 expanded TCRs.

Original processing methods: Sample-level TCR yields exhibited a median of about 96,000, with a range of about 23,224 to 700,000. TCRdb reprocessed the RACE reads via MiXCR and lists one record per CDR3 protein. TCRdb assigned the V and J calls; the authors' analysis was not used. The sample has about 90,000 distinct CDR3 sequences, roughly a tenth seen once. Described time point: patch test 3, about 24 weeks after DPC sensitization. Sample treatment: therapeutic diphenylcyclopropenone sensitization with weekly scalp DPC. Participating donors were patients with alopecia, aged 18 to 70 years, considered appropriate candidates for DPC. The material was whole blood, obtained in connection with sensitization to the hapten diphenylcyclopropenone (DPC). This sequence was found in a woman aged 30 to 39 with alopecia areata. Some clones in this sample may be carry-over from other donors' samples.

CDR3 sequence reads: CASSPDLNTEAFF. DNA of the CDR3: TGTGCCAGCTCACCAGACTTGAACACTGAAGCTTTCTTT. The chain joins TRBV18 to TRBJ1-1; D unresolved. V was trimmed by 2 bases and J by 0 bases, leaving 4 bases between them. CDR1 and CDR2 from the germline V gene are KGHSH and LQKENI. This CDR3 comprises 13 residues.